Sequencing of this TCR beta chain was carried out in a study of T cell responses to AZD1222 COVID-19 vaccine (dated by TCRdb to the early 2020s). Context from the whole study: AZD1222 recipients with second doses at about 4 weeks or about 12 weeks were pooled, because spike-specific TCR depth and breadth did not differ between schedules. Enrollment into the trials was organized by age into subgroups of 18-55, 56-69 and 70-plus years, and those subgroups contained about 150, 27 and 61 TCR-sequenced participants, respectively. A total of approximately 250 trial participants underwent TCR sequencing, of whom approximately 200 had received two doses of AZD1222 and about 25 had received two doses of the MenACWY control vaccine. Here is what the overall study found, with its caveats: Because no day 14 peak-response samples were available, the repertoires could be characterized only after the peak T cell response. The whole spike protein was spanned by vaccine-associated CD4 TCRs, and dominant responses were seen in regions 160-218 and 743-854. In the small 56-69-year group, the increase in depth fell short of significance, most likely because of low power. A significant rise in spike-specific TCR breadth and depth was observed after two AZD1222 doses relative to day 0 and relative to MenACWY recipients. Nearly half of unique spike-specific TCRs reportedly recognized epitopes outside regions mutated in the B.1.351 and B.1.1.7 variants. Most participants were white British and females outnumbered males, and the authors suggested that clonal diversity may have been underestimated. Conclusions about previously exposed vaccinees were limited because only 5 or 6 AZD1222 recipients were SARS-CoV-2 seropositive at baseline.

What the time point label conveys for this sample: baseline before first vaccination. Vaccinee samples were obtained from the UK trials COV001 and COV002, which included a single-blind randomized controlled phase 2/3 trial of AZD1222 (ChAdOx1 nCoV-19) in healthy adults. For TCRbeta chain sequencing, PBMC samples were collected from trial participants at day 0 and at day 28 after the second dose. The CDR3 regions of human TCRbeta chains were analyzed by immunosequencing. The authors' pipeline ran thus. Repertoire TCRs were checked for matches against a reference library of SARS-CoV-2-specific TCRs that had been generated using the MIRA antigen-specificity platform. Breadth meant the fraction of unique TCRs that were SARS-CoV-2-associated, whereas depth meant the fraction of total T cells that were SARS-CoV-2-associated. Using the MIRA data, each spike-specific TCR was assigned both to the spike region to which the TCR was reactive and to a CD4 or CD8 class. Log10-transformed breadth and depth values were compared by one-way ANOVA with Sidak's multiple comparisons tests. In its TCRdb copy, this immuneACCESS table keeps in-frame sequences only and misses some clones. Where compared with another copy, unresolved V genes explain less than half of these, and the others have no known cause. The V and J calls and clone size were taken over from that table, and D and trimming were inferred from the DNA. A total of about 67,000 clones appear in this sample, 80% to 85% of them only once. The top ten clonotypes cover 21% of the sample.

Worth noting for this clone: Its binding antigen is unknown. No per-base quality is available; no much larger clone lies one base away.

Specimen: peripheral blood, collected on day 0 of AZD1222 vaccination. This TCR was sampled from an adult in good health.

The sequenced DNA is TGTGCCATCAGTGAGGATTTGGGCAATAATCAGCCCCAGCATTTT. Its protein reads: CAISEDLGNNQPQHF. The chain couples TRBV10-3 to TRBJ1-5, with the D gene not confidently named. The germline V gene yields ENHRY for CDR1 and SYGVKD for CDR2. V is cut by 2 bases and J by 4 bases, and the space between the germline ends is 12 bases. From the cysteine up to the phenylalanine, the CDR3 has a length of 15 residues. Only the CDR3 DNA is retained, 45 bases long and in frame from the first base.